This TCR beta chain appears in the sequencing data of a study of OX40 agonist ivuxolimab in advanced cancers. TCRdb's copy holds only in-frame clones and misses some; the assay was immunoSEQ multiplex PCR. The profile shows tens of thousands of clones, roughly nine tenths of them singletons. CDR1 is MGHRA, CDR2 YSYEKL, per germline. The V end was cut by 4 bases, the J end by 2 bases, with 9 bases between. CDR3 length equals 14 residues. This clonotype was obtained from an adult with an advanced solid tumor such as melanoma, head and neck, liver or kidney cancer. V usage is TRBV4-1 and J usage is TRBJ1-3; D call uncertain. Material: CD4+ or CD8+ T cells sorted from blood, obtained in a trial of the OX40 agonist ivuxolimab. The CDR3 region is CASSRAFPGNTIYF. In DNA, the CDR3 is TGCGCCAGCAGCCGGGCTTTCCCTGGAAACACCATATATTTT.